The 20 T cell receptor beta chains in this list originate from one sample, sequenced in a study of beta chain features in type 1 diabetes. Isolated RNA was reverse transcribed in full, so expressed TCRB transcripts were sequenced. Here immunoSEQ multiplex PCR was the method, and the copy in TCRdb shows in-frame clones only, minus some. The sample shows about 320,000 clones, around 13% of them seen only once. Sequencing was done on a sample of central memory CD4+ T cells from blood. These receptors all come from a man aged 25-45 years in good health.

This clone showed up just a few times. J is TRBJ2-3 and V is TRBV5-6, with 7 nucleotides matching TRBD1. The CDR3 length is 15 residues. Trimming took 4 bases from V and 3 from J; bases not matched to a gene: 8. The germline gives CDR1 SGHDT, CDR2 YYEEEE. CDR3 coding DNA: TGTGCCAGCAGCAAACGACAGGGTTGGACAGATACGCAGTATTTT. Translated: CASSKRQGWTDTQYF.

About this clone itself: Other DNA sequences in the sample encode the same CDR3. This chain joins TRBV4-3 and TRBJ1-5; D might be TRBD1 (5 bases). This CDR3 comprises 16 residues. Germline CDR1 is LGHNA and CDR2 is YSLEER. The V end was cut by 3 bases, the J end by 1 base, with 13 bases between. Here the CDR3 reads CASSQESGGSNQPQHF. The CDR3 DNA sequence: TGCGCCAGCAGCCAGGAGTCCGGGGGAAGCAATCAGCCCCAGCATTTT.

The chain carries TRBV2 and TRBJ2-5; either TRBD1 or TRBD2 may supply D (7 bases each). The CDR3 runs 16 residues. The V end lost 6 bases, the J end lost 2 bases, and 19 bases lay between the germline ends. Per germline, CDR1 SNHLY and CDR2 FYNNEI. DNA for the CDR3: TGTGCCAGCAGGCCAGGGGGGGACTGGATGCAAGAGACCCAGTACTTC. It yields the protein CASRPGGDWMQETQYF.

This clone was seen a handful of times. The V and J genes are TRBV2 and TRBJ2-1; possibly TRBD1 for D (6 bases). The germline V gene has CDR1 SNHLY and CDR2 FYNNEI. Deletions cut 4 bases from V and 2 bases from J, with 12 bases between. This CDR3 contains 15 residues. CDR3 sequence (DNA): TGTGCCAGCAGTGTACAGGGACCCCCCTACAATGAGCAGTTCTTC. This translates into CASSVQGPPYNEQFF.

This rearrangement joins TRBV10-3 to TRBJ1-4; D gene ambiguous. In germline, CDR1 is ENHRY, CDR2 SYGVKD. The CDR3 loop spans 13 amino acids. The ends were cut back, 10 bases at V and 0 bases at J, with 9 bases in the middle. CDR3 in amino acids: CATHFATNEKLFF. CDR3 nucleotide sequence: TGTGCCACCCATTTTGCAACTAATGAAAAACTGTTTTTT.

This clone was seen a handful of times. The rearrangement links TRBV19 to TRBJ1-2; perhaps TRBD1 as D (6 bases). The germline CDR1 and CDR2 sequences are LNHDA and SQIVND (reference sequence). V dropped 7 bases and J dropped 4 bases, with 13 bases sitting between them. The CDR3 is 13 residues long. CDR3 amino acids: CASTREGGYGYTF. In DNA form, the CDR3 reads TGTGCCAGTACCAGAGAGGGGGGCTATGGCTACACCTTC.

This clone was detected many times. This chain links TRBV6-1 with TRBJ2-2; no clear D. The V gene lost 3 bases and the J gene lost 3 bases, with 8 bases spanning the gap. The germline V gene has CDR1 MNHNS and CDR2 SASEGT. The length of the CDR3 is 14 residues. CDR3 protein: CASSDGPDTGELFF. The CDR3 DNA reads as TGTGCCAGCAGTGATGGCCCTGACACCGGGGAGCTGTTTTTT.

This clone was seen only a few times. The chain carries TRBV7-2 and TRBJ2-7; possibly TRBD1 for D (6 bases). CDR3 length equals 14 residues. Trimming removed 3 bases at V and 5 bases at J, with 14 bases between. Per germline, CDR1 SGHTA and CDR2 FQGNSA. The CDR3 loop reads CASSFGQGTHEQYF. The CDR3 DNA is TGTGCCAGCAGCTTTGGGCAGGGGACCCACGAGCAGTACTTC.

This clone was detected a few times. The V call is TRBV11-1, the J call TRBJ2-3; D possibly uses TRBD1 or TRBD2 (5 bases each). V lost 5 bases and J 0 bases, leaving 15 bases between the germline ends. Germline V gene sequence: CDR1 SGHAT, CDR2 FQDESV (reference sequence). This CDR3 has 16 amino acids. The CDR3 sequence is CASSEGRGASTDTQYF. CDR3 DNA sequence: TGTGCCAGCAGCGAAGGACGAGGGGCTAGCACAGATACGCAGTATTTT.

V is TRBV27 and J is TRBJ1-1; D gene ambiguous. Germline assignment: CDR1 MNHEY and CDR2 SMNVEV (reference sequence). CDR3 length: 9 residues. Between the trimmed V and J ends, which lost 7 bases and 11 bases, there was a span of 8 bases. The CDR3 sequence: CASIDEAFF. The DNA for the CDR3 is TGTGCCAGCATCGACGAGGCTTTCTTT.

Only a few counts were recorded for this clone. The chain links TRBV6-5 to TRBJ2-7; D not certain. This CDR3 region has 13 residues. Germline values: CDR1 MNHEY, CDR2 SVGAGI. Trimming cost V 10 bases and J 4 bases, with 17 bases left between them. CDR3 region: CAISLTASYEQYV. As DNA, the CDR3 is TGTGCCATCTCGTTAACCGCGTCTTACGAGCAGTACGTC.

The chain uses TRBV5-4 and TRBJ2-1; 8 nucleotides line up with TRBD2. J was trimmed by 8 bases and V by 1 base; bases with no gene match: 11. CDR3 length equals 16 residues. Germline V gives CDR1 SGHNT, CDR2 YYREEE (reference sequence). For the CDR3, the DNA is TGTGCCAGCAGCTTGTATTCCGGGGGGGCGTTTGATGAGCAGTTCTTC. Protein product: CASSLYSGGAFDEQFF.

In this sample, this clone turned up many times. The chain is built from TRBV7-9 and TRBJ2-3; tentative D call: TRBD2 (5 bases). There are 15 residues in the CDR3. The germline gives CDR1 SEHNR, CDR2 FQNEAQ (reference sequence). V gave up 1 base and J gave up 5 bases, with 13 bases separating them. CDR3 in DNA: TGTGCCAGCAGCTTAGTCCTCGGGAATGGAGATACGCAGTATTTT. Amino acids: CASSLVLGNGDTQYF.

This chain's CDR3 is CASSSSADPMWEQYF. The DNA of the CDR3 is TGTGCCAGCAGCTCCTCGGCGGACCCCATGTGGGAGCAGTACTTC. This chain connects TRBV7-2 to TRBJ2-7; D is uncertain. Germline CDR1 SGHTA, CDR2 FQGNSA. Trimming shortened V by 4 bases and J by 7 bases, and 20 bases separated the two germline ends. The CDR3 has 15 residues.

The chain is built from TRBV14 and TRBJ2-5, with D tentatively TRBD2 (6 bases). The CDR3 runs to 13 residues. Trimming cost V 0 bases and J 7 bases, with 9 bases left between them. Germline-derived CDR1 and CDR2 are SGHDN and FVKESK. CDR3 sequence: CASSQEVGGTQYF. CDR3 nucleotide sequence: TGTGCCAGCAGCCAAGAAGTGGGGGGGACCCAGTACTTC.

The chain links TRBV12-2 to TRBJ2-7; the table gives TRBD2 as D, unverified against the DNA. TRBV12-2 is a pseudogene segment. This CDR3 has 12 amino acids. DNA of the CDR3: TGTGCGTCGGGGGACGGATCCTACGAGCAGTACTTC. Its translation: CASGDGSYEQYF.

The chain combines TRBV2 with TRBJ1-4; maybe TRBD1 (5 bases). V was clipped by 8 bases and J by 4 bases, with 17 bases between them. Germline loops: CDR1 SNHLY, CDR2 FYNNEI. This CDR3 comprises 15 residues. Here the CDR3 reads CASVAGLESNEKLFF. CDR3 nucleotide sequence: TGTGCCAGCGTTGCAGGGTTGGAGAGTAATGAAAAACTGTTTTTT.

This chain links TRBV20-1 with TRBJ2-7; D remains ambiguous. Per germline, CDR1 DFQATT and CDR2 SNEGSKA (reference sequence). The CDR3 length is 9 residues. The chain's CDR3 is CSFFVRQDV. The CDR3 DNA reads as TGCAGTTTCTTCGTGCGACAAGACGTC.

This chain connects TRBV4-3 to TRBJ1-3, with D uncertain. Trimming took 0 bases from V and 8 from J, leaving 8 bases between them. In germline, CDR1 is LGHNA, CDR2 YSLEER. The CDR3 runs to 13 residues. CDR3 nucleotide sequence: TGCGCCAGCAGCCAAGATGAGGGAGACACCATATATTTT. Amino acid sequence: CASSQDEGDTIYF.

This clone was seen a few times. The gene calls are TRBV7-2 and TRBJ2-7; TRBD1 is a possible D gene (6 bases). Germline CDR1 and CDR2: SGHTA and FQGNSA. The germline V and J ends were trimmed by 5 bases and 6 bases, with 17 bases remaining between them. This CDR3 is 14 amino acids long. The CDR3 DNA is TGTGCCAGCAGCCTTGACAGGTTTGGACCCGAGCAGTACTTC. Translating gives CASSLDRFGPEQYF.